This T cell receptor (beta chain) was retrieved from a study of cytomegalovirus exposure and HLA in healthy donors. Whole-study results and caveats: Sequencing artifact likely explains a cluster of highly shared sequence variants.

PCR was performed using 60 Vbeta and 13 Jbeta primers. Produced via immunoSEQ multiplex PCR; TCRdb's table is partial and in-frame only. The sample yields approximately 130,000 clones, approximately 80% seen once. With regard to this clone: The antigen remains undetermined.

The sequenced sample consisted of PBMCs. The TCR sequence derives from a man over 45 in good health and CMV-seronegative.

The CDR3 DNA is TGTGCCAGCAGCTATGGACAGGGCTATGGCTACACCTTC. Protein product: CASSYGQGYGYTF. The rearrangement joins TRBV11-2 to TRBJ1-2, with TRBD1 matching 8 bases. The CDR3 extends over 13 amino acids. V was clipped by 4 bases and J by 4 bases; unmatched bases: 2. CDR1 SGHAT and CDR2 FQNNGV come from the germline V gene.